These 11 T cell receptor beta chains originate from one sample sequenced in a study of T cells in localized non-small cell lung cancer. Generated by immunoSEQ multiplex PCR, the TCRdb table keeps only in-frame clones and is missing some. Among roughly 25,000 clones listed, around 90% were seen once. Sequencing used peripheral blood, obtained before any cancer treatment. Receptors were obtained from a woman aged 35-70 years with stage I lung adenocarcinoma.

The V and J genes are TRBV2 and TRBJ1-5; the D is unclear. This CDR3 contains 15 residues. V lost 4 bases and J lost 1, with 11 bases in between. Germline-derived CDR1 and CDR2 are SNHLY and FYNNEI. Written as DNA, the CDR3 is TGTGCCAGCAGTGGGATGGGGAAGAGCAATCAGCCCCAGCATTTT. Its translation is CASSGMGKSNQPQHF.

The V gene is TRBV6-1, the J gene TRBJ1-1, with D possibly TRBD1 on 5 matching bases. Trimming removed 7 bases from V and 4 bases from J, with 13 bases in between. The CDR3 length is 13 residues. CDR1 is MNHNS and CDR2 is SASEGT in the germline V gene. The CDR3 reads CASTSRGGTEAFF. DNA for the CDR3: TGTGCCAGCACTAGCCGGGGCGGCACTGAAGCTTTCTTT.

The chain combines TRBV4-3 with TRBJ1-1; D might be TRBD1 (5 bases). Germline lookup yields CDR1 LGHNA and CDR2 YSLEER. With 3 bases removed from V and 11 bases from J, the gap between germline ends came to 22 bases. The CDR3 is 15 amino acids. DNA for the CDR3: TGCGCCAGCAGCCACAATACCGGGGCGGCGATTGGCGCTTTCTTT. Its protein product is CASSHNTGAAIGAFF.

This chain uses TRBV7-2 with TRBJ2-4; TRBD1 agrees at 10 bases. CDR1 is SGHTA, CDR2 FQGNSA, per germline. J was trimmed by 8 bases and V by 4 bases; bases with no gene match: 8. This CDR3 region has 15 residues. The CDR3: CASSSLTGGWDIQYF. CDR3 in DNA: TGTGCCAGCAGCTCACTGACAGGGGGCTGGGACATTCAGTACTTC.

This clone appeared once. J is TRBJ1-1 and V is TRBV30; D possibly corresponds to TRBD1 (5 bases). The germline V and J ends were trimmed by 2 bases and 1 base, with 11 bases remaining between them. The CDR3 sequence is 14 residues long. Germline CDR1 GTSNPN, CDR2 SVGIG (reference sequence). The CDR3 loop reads CAWSTNGGNTEAFF. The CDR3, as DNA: TGTGCCTGGAGTACCAACGGGGGGAACACTGAAGCTTTCTTT.

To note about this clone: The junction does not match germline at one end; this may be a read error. CDR3 residues: CASSTNEGNEQLF. CDR3 DNA: TGTGCCAGCAGCACTAATGAGGGCAATGAGCAGCTCTTC. The J gene is TRBJ2-1, the V gene TRBV7-2; maybe TRBD2 (5 bases). The CDR3 totals 13 residues. From germline, CDR1 is SGHTA and CDR2 FQGNSA.

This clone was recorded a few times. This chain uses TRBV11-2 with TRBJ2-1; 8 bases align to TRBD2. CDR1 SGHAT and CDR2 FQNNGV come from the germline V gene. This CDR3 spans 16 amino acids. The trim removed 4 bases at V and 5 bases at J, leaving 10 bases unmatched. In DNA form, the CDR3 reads TGTGCCAGCAGCTCCGGGACTAGGGGAACTAACAATGAGCAGTTCTTC. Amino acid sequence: CASSSGTRGTNNEQFF.

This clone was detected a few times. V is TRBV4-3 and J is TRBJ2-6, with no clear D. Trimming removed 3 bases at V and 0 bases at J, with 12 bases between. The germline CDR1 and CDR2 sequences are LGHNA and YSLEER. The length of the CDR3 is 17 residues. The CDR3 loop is CASSHVFSPSGANVLTF. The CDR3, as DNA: TGCGCCAGCAGCCACGTCTTTAGCCCCTCTGGGGCCAACGTCCTGACTTTC.

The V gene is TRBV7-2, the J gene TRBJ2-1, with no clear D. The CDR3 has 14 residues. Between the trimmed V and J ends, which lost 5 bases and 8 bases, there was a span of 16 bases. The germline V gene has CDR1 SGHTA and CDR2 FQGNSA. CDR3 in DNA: TGTGCCAGCAGCATTTCGACCGTACCGGATGAGCAGTTCTTC. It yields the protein CASSISTVPDEQFF.

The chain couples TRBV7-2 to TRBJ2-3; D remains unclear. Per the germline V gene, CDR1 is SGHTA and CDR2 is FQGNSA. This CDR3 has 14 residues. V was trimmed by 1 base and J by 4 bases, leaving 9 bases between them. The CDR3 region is CASSLGSPPDTQYF. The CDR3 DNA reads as TGTGCCAGCAGCTTAGGATCCCCTCCAGATACGCAGTATTTT.

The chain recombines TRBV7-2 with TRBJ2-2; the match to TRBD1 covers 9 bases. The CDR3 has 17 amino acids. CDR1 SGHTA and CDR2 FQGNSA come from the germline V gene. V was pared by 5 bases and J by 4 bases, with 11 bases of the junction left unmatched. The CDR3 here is CASSLQTGQGVTGELFF. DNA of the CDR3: TGTGCCAGCAGCCTACAGACGGGACAGGGAGTCACCGGGGAGCTGTTTTTT.